The source of this T cell receptor (beta chain) is a study of cytomegalovirus exposure and HLA in healthy donors. Primers: 60 Vbeta forward and 13 Jbeta reverse. Some clones are missing from TCRdb's copy, which holds only in-frame ones; the method was immunoSEQ multiplex PCR. The sample has around 150,000 clones, 79% seen once. CDR1 is SGDLS, CDR2 YYNGEE, per germline. The CDR3 contains 14 residues. The V and J ends lost 4 bases and 4 bases respectively, with 14 bases between them. The rearrangement uses TRBV9 and TRBJ1-2; maybe TRBD1 (5 bases). The sample taken for sequencing was PBMCs. The receptor was derived from a middle-aged man in good health and CMV-seropositive. The CDR3 nucleotides read TGTGCCAGCAGCCCGCGGGGGTTAGGCTATGGCTACACCTTC. Translating it yields CASSPRGLGYGYTF.